This T cell receptor (beta chain) was found in a study of T-cell reconstitution after alpha-beta-depleted transplantation in children. Study outcomes and limitations: By about two months after transplant, alpha-beta T cells reportedly arose from several hundred graft clones that had expanded.

The TCRbeta library was prepared with unique molecular identifiers. TCRdb itself ran the PCR reads through MiXCR, one entry per CDR3 protein. This table has about 830,000 distinct CDR3 sequences, roughly 15% appearing once. Per the germline V gene, CDR1 is DFQATT and CDR2 is SNEGSKA (reference sequence). CDR3 size: 17 residues. V lost 3 bases and J lost 7; bases outside the gene matches: 16. As to this clonotype: What it binds is not known.

This TCR was sampled from a male patient between 5 and 17 years old who had a stem cell transplant for acute lymphoblastic leukemia, so the T cells may come from the graft donor. This chain links TRBV20-1 with TRBJ2-3; 10 bases align to TRBD2. This specimen consisted of PBMCs, mostly from graft donor cells, obtained 360 days after TCRalphabeta/CD19-depleted stem cell transplant. The CDR3 region is CSARFKLAGFDFYTQYF. DNA for the CDR3: TGCAGTGCTAGGTTCAAACTAGCGGGGTTTGACTTCTATACGCAGTATTTT.